One and the same sample provided the 11 T cell receptor beta chains below, sequenced in a study of cytomegalovirus exposure and HLA in healthy donors. In the PCR, 60 Vbeta and 13 Jbeta primers were used. Produced via immunoSEQ multiplex PCR; TCRdb's table is partial and in-frame only. The profile covers around 62,000 clones, with 78% appearing a single time and around 8.9% taken by the ten largest. The sample taken for sequencing was PBMCs. The receptors were sampled from a man aged 40-49 years in good health and CMV-seronegative.

This chain joins TRBV10-1 and TRBJ2-3, with 9 bases identical to TRBD1. Unmatched junction bases numbered 4, after V lost 6 bases and J lost 3 bases. This CDR3 contains 14 residues. Germline values: CDR1 WNHNN, CDR2 SYGVQD (reference sequence). The CDR3 DNA follows: TGCGCCAGCAGCGGGACAGGGTGGACAGATACGCAGTATTTT. Translating gives CASSGTGWTDTQYF.

The chain joins TRBV27 to TRBJ2-1; TRBD1 agrees at 7 bases. Unmatched junction bases numbered 2, after V lost 3 bases and J lost 9 bases. This CDR3 is 12 amino acids long. CDR1 MNHEY and CDR2 SMNVEV come from the germline V gene (reference sequence). CDR3 DNA sequence: TGTGCCAGCAGTTTGGGACAGTTTGAGCAGTTCTTC. Translation gives CASSLGQFEQFF.

The genes are TRBV6-8 and TRBJ2-3, with 11 bases that match TRBD2. J lost 3 bases, V lost 5 bases, and 4 bases had no gene match. The CDR3 is 15 residues long. Per germline, CDR1 MNHGY and CDR2 SAAAGT. CDR3 protein: CASSVPSGGTDTQYF. In nucleotides, the CDR3 is TGTGCCAGCAGTGTCCCTAGCGGGGGGACAGATACGCAGTATTTT.

The chain couples TRBV9 to TRBJ2-3; 7 bases are a match to TRBD1. CDR1 SGDLS and CDR2 YYNGEE come from the germline V gene. With 3 bases clipped from V and 6 bases from J, the junction kept 10 bases outside the gene matches. The CDR3 contains 15 residues. CDR3 residues: CASSAQGSVMDTQYF. CDR3 bases: TGTGCCAGCAGCGCACAGGGGTCGGTAATGGATACGCAGTATTTT.

V usage is TRBV19 and J usage is TRBJ1-1; D is unclear. Trimming took off 9 bases at V and 8 bases at J, with 22 bases between the two ends. Germline V CDR1 and CDR2: LNHDA, SQIVND (reference sequence). This CDR3 is built from 14 residues. The CDR3 spells CASSKDNLSGEAFF. The CDR3 DNA reads TGTGCCAGCAGCAAAGACAATCTTAGTGGCGAAGCTTTCTTT.

With respect to this clone: At one end the junction does not follow the germline gene, possibly because of a read error. This chain joins TRBV18 and TRBJ1-2; tentatively, D is TRBD1 (6 bases). CDR3 length equals 14 residues. Germline CDR1 is KGHSH and CDR2 is LQKENI. For the CDR3, the DNA is TGTGCCAGCTCACCCGAGTCGGGACACTATGGCTGCACCTTC. It translates to CASSPESGHYGCTF.

J is TRBJ1-1 and V is TRBV5-4, with 9 nucleotides matching TRBD1. This CDR3 is built from 16 residues. Germline-derived CDR1 and CDR2 are SGHNT and YYREEE (reference sequence). V gave up 4 bases and J gave up 1 base; unmatched junction bases: 8. CDR3 bases: TGTGCCAGCAGCATGGGGGACAGGGATTGGAACACTGAAGCTTTCTTT. It codes for CASSMGDRDWNTEAFF.

V usage is TRBV11-3 and J usage is TRBJ2-1, with D maybe TRBD1 (5 bases). The CDR3 is 16 residues long. From germline, CDR1 is SGHNT and CDR2 YENEEA. Trimming pared 1 base from V and 0 bases from J, leaving 10 bases between. The CDR3 loop is CASSLGGGSSYNEQFF. In DNA, the CDR3 is TGTGCCAGCAGCTTAGGGGGCGGAAGCTCCTACAATGAGCAGTTCTTC.

Notes on this clone: Other DNA sequences in this sample translate to the same CDR3. The rearrangement links TRBV5-1 to TRBJ1-1; 7 bases match TRBD1. The germline gives CDR1 SGHRS, CDR2 YFSETQ. V trimming: 2 bases; J trimming: 0 bases; junction bases outside the gene matches: 7. This CDR3 has 16 amino acids. CDR3 residues: CASSLGDRAMNTEAFF. The CDR3 nucleotides read TGCGCCAGCAGCTTAGGGGACAGAGCCATGAACACTGAAGCTTTCTTT.

This sequence joins TRBV28 and TRBJ2-7; D might be TRBD2 (7 bases). The CDR3 totals 18 residues. The V end was cut by 6 bases, the J end by 6 bases, with 30 bases between. From germline, CDR1 is MDHEN and CDR2 SYDVKM. The DNA for the CDR3 is TGTGCCAGCAGGCCGAATCCCGGGACCCAGGGAGGGGGACTCGAGCAGTACTTC. Translated, it gives CASRPNPGTQGGGLEQYF.

This clone was seen once. The chain couples TRBV28 to TRBJ2-5, with 7 nucleotides matching TRBD2. The J call is uncertain, as TRBJ2-7 better fits the DNA end. CDR3 length equals 14 residues. Germline V gene data show CDR1 as MDHEN and CDR2 as SYDVKM. The CDR3 is CASRGGGPTYEQYF. CDR3 coding DNA: TGTGCCAGCAGGGGGGGAGGGCCTACCTACGAGCAGTACTTC.